What follows is one T cell receptor beta chain and its context. V was cut by 2 bases and J by 4 bases, with 6 bases left in between. The CDR3 runs to 13 residues. From germline, CDR1 is SGHTA and CDR2 FQGNSA. The data were taken from a study of blood T cell repertoires in COVID-19. Data came from immunoSEQ multiplex PCR; TCRdb stores just in-frame clones and leaves some out. The data contain approximately 30,000 clones, about 89% of them singletons. The TCR comes from a human donor in a cohort sampled during active COVID-19. This chain connects TRBV7-2 to TRBJ1-3; no reliable D call. The sample consisted of peripheral blood. The DNA of the CDR3 is TGTGCCAGCAGCTTATCGTCCGGAAACACCATATATTTT. It translates to CASSLSSGNTIYF.